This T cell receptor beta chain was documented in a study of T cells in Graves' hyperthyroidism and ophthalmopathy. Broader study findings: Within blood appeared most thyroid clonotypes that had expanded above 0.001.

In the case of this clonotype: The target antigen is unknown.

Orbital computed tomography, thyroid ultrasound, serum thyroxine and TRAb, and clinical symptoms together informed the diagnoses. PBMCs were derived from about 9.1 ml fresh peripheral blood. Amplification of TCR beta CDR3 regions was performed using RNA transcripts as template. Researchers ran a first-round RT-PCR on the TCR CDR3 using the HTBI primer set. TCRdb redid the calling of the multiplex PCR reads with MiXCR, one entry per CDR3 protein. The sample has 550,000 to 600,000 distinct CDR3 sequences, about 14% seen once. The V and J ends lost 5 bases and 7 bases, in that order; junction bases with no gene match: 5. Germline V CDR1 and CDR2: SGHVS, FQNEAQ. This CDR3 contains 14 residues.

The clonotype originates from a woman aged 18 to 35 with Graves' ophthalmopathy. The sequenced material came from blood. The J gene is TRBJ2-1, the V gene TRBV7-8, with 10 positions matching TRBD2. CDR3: CASSPGTSENEQFF. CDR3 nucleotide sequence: TGTGCCAGCAGCCCCGGGACTAGCGAAAATGAGCAGTTCTTC.